The 26 T cell receptor beta chains below were found in one sample sequenced in a study of CD8 T cells in ankylosing spondylitis. TCRdb called the 5' RACE reads again in MiXCR, with one record for every CDR3 protein. The sample includes fewer than 180,000 distinct CDR3 sequences, more than 40% of them seen just once. Material: synovial fluid, either unsorted or a sorted T cell fraction (not recorded which). These receptors were taken from a male donor with ankylosing spondylitis.

The chain is built from TRBV20-1 and TRBJ2-5; TRBD1 agrees at 12 bases. CDR1 is DFQATT, CDR2 SNEGSKA, per germline (reference sequence). The V segment lost 0 bases and the J segment 6 bases; nucleotides outside the gene matches: 11. This CDR3 is built from 17 residues. The CDR3 spells CSAREALGTGGRQTQYF. The CDR3 DNA reads as TGCAGTGCTAGAGAAGCTCTCGGGACAGGGGGCCGGCAGACCCAGTACTTC.

V gene TRBV5-1 combines with J gene TRBJ2-7, with 12 bases fitting TRBD2. The CDR3 runs 18 residues. J gave up 5 bases and V 4 bases, and 16 bases lay outside the gene matches. Germline lookup yields CDR1 SGHRS and CDR2 YFSETQ. DNA of the CDR3: TGCGCCAGCAGCATACCCGGGACTAGCGGGCCCCTGTTTGACGAGCAGTACTTC. Translating gives CASSIPGTSGPLFDEQYF.

This clonotype was recorded only once. The V call is TRBV6-1, the J call TRBJ2-3; 9 nucleotides align to TRBD2. The CDR3 contains 16 residues. The V gene's germline CDR1 is MNHNS and CDR2 SASEGT. V shed 6 bases and J 2 bases; nucleotides not matched to a gene: 9. The CDR3 here is CASSPNIAGATDTQYF. The CDR3 DNA is TGTGCCAGCAGCCCCAACATAGCGGGGGCCACAGATACGCAGTATTTT.

This clonotype was seen a few times. The chain has TRBV27 and TRBJ2-7; D not certain. Germline V CDR1 and CDR2: MNHEY, SMNVEV (reference sequence). The ends were cut back, 5 bases at V and 3 bases at J, with 14 bases in the middle. This CDR3 is 14 amino acids long. CDR3 sequence: CASSPQQLHYEQYF. CDR3 DNA sequence: TGTGCCAGCAGTCCGCAGCAACTACACTACGAGCAGTACTTC.

Note on this clonotype: It may be a read error: a sequence one base away is much more abundant. This chain joins TRBV10-3 and TRBJ2-1, with 8 bases lining up with TRBD1. Germline V gives CDR1 ENHRY, CDR2 SYGVKD. This CDR3 is built from 21 residues. Here the CDR3 reads CAISNPGQALSSIYSYNDQFF. CDR3 DNA sequence: TGTGCCATCAGTAACCCGGGACAGGCCCTCAGTTCGATCTACTCCTACAATGATCAGTTCTTC.

This chain joins TRBV9 and TRBJ2-3; 12 nucleotides match TRBD2. Trimming cost V 3 bases and J 5 bases; bases outside gene matches: 10. Germline CDR1 reads SGDLS; CDR2 reads YYNGEE. The CDR3 runs to 17 residues. CDR3 DNA sequence: TGTGCCAGCAGCGCCGAGGGGGGACTAGCGGGCTTAGATACGCAGTATTTT. The encoded protein is CASSAEGGLAGLDTQYF.

This clonotype was counted at least ten times. The chain links TRBV5-1 to TRBJ2-7; 9 bases align to TRBD2. The CDR3 extends over 16 amino acids. The ends lost 3 bases at V and 0 bases at J; junction bases unmatched: 7. Germline values: CDR1 SGHRS, CDR2 YFSETQ. The CDR3 DNA is TGCGCCAGCAGCTCTGGGACTAGCTACAGCTCCTACGAGCAGTACTTC. It translates to CASSSGTSYSSYEQYF.

The chain has TRBV5-6 and TRBJ1-2; no clear D. The CDR3 has 17 residues. V was clipped by 3 bases and J by 4 bases, with 22 bases between them. Germline values: CDR1 SGHDT, CDR2 YYEEEE. This CDR3 is CASSSVGRGSFLYGYTF. CDR3 DNA: TGTGCCAGCAGCTCGGTGGGGAGAGGGTCATTCCTCTATGGCTACACCTTC.

Written as DNA, the CDR3 is TGTGCCAGCAGCTTAAGTCAGGGGATCTCGGAGACCCAGTACTTC. It encodes CASSLSQGISETQYF. The chain carries TRBV7-9 and TRBJ2-5; D perhaps matches TRBD1 (6 bases). V was pared by 2 bases and J by 5 bases, with 15 bases between. The CDR3 sequence is 15 residues long. Germline-derived CDR1 and CDR2 are SEHNR and FQNEAQ (reference sequence).

The chain employs TRBV12-3 or TRBV12-4 and TRBJ1-5; TRBD1 might be the D (5 bases). The CDR3 spans 14 residues. Trimming removed 8 bases from V and 5 bases from J, with 16 bases in between. CDR3 nucleotide sequence: TGTGCCAGCCGGGGGGGGGAGTCAGATCAGCCCCAGCATTTT. Its protein is CASRGGESDQPQHF.

This clonotype appeared a few times. This chain uses TRBV29-1 with TRBJ2-1; maybe TRBD2 (5 bases). Germline V gene sequence: CDR1 SQVTM, CDR2 ANQGSEA. This CDR3 is 14 amino acids long. V was clipped by 1 base and J by 4 bases, with 11 bases between them. The CDR3 sequence: CSVEGEDYYNEQFF. The CDR3 DNA sequence: TGCAGCGTTGAAGGAGAAGACTATTACAATGAGCAGTTCTTC.

This clonotype was observed many times. In DNA, the CDR3 is TGCGCCAGCAGCCAATTTAGTGGCTCCCAAGAGACCCAGTACTTC. Protein: CASSQFSGSQETQYF. This chain joins TRBV4-3 and TRBJ2-5; D is unresolved. The V gene's germline CDR1 is LGHNA and CDR2 YSLEER. CDR3 length: 15 amino acids. Trimming shortened V by 2 bases and J by 1 base, and 11 bases separated the two germline ends.

This sequence joins TRBV7-9 and TRBJ1-2; no firm D call. V lost 5 bases and J lost 4, with 17 bases in between. The CDR3 length is 15 residues. The V gene's germline CDR1 is SEHNR and CDR2 FQNEAQ (reference sequence). The CDR3 loop is CASSPPGEAPYGYTF. CDR3 sequence (DNA): TGTGCCAGCAGCCCCCCTGGGGAGGCCCCCTATGGCTACACCTTC.

The V gene is TRBV12-3 or TRBV12-4, the J gene TRBJ2-7; a possible D gene is TRBD2 (6 bases). The CDR3 runs 12 residues. The germline V and J ends were trimmed by 7 bases and 5 bases, with 12 bases remaining between them. The CDR3 sequence is CASTPGGDEQYF. In nucleotides, the CDR3 is TGTGCCAGCACCCCTGGAGGGGACGAGCAGTACTTC.

Only a few counts were recorded for this clonotype. V usage is TRBV2 and J usage is TRBJ2-7; TRBD1 aligns across 9 bases. The ends lost 6 bases at V and 5 bases at J; junction bases unmatched: 5. This CDR3 has 13 amino acids. Germline V CDR1 and CDR2: SNHLY, FYNNEI. The DNA of the CDR3 is TGTGCCAGCAGCGGGACAGGGTACGACGAGCAGTACTTC. Translated, it gives CASSGTGYDEQYF.

This clonotype was observed a few times. The gene calls are TRBV15 and TRBJ2-7; 14 bases line up with TRBD2. The CDR3 has 15 residues. The germline V gene has CDR1 LNHNV and CDR2 YYDKDF (reference sequence). V lost 5 bases to trimming and J lost 2 bases; unmatched junction nucleotides: 2. The CDR3 here is CATSEGLAGAYEQYF. CDR3 bases: TGTGCCACCAGCGAGGGACTAGCGGGAGCCTACGAGCAGTACTTC.

This sequence joins TRBV6-5 and TRBJ1-1; perhaps TRBD1 as D (5 bases). There are 18 residues in the CDR3. V dropped 1 base and J dropped 1 base, with 19 bases sitting between them. From germline, CDR1 is MNHEY and CDR2 SVGAGI. CDR3 nucleotide sequence: TGTGCCAGCAGTTACTGGGGCGGGTCGACTACTACGAACACTGAAGCTTTCTTT. It codes for CASSYWGGSTTTNTEAFF.

The chain employs TRBV6-5 and TRBJ2-2, with D maybe TRBD1 (6 bases). The CDR3 has 11 residues. Per germline, CDR1 MNHEY and CDR2 SVGAGI. CDR3 in amino acids: CADWGPGELFF. The CDR3 bases are TGTGCTGATTGGGGGCCCGGGGAGCTGTTTTTT.

This chain uses TRBV11-1 with TRBJ2-2; a weak D match, TRBD1 (6 bases). The CDR3 contains 18 residues. Trimming took off 2 bases at V and 3 bases at J, with 19 bases between the two ends. In germline, CDR1 is SGHAT, CDR2 FQDESV (reference sequence). The CDR3 is CASSLLFGSGADTGELFF. Written as DNA, the CDR3 is TGTGCCAGCAGCTTACTTTTCGGATCAGGGGCGGACACCGGGGAGCTGTTTTTT.

V and J are TRBV28 and TRBJ1-5; the D is unclear. Trimming shortened V by 3 bases and J by 6 bases, and 24 bases separated the two germline ends. The CDR3 is 18 amino acids. CDR1 and CDR2 (germline): MDHEN, SYDVKM. CDR3 residues: CASSFLYPREGLIQPQHF. In DNA form, the CDR3 reads TGTGCCAGCAGTTTCCTCTACCCGCGGGAGGGTTTGATTCAGCCCCAGCATTTT.

This sequence joins TRBV15 and TRBJ1-4; 7 bases line up with TRBD1. This CDR3 comprises 14 residues. Germline V CDR1 and CDR2: LNHNV, YYDKDF (reference sequence). With 1 base clipped from V and 10 bases from J, the junction kept 6 bases outside the gene matches. CDR3 sequence reads: CATSRGQGVGKLFF. The CDR3 DNA reads as TGTGCCACCAGCAGAGGACAGGGTGTGGGAAAACTGTTTTTT.

This sequence joins TRBV25-1 and TRBJ2-2; the D is unclear. Trimming shortened V by 7 bases and J by 7 bases, and 4 bases separated the two germline ends. The germline CDR1 and CDR2 sequences are MGHDK and SYGVNS. CDR3 length: 10 amino acids. The CDR3 nucleotides read TGTGCCAGCACGGGCGGGGAGCTGTTTTTT. It codes for CASTGGELFF.

The chain joins TRBV6-2 or TRBV6-3 to TRBJ2-2; D gene unclear. Trimming cost V 8 bases and J 3 bases, with 10 bases left between them. Germline V gene sequence: CDR1 MNHEY, CDR2 SVGEGT. CDR3 length: 13 amino acids. CDR3 DNA sequence: TGTGCCAGCTCAACGGCGGACACCGGGGAGCTGTTTTTT. Translated: CASSTADTGELFF.

The V and J genes are TRBV12-3 or TRBV12-4 and TRBJ1-5; D remains unclear. The CDR3 spans 13 residues. The ends were cut back, 6 bases at V and 0 bases at J, with 6 bases in the middle. The CDR3 sequence: CASSQGSNQPQHF. CDR3 nucleotides: TGTGCCAGCAGCCAAGGTAGCAATCAGCCCCAGCATTTT.

This clonotype was observed a few times. The V gene is TRBV6-2 or TRBV6-3, the J gene TRBJ1-1; D perhaps matches TRBD1 (5 bases). This CDR3 is built from 14 residues. V was clipped by 1 base and J by 4 bases, with 10 bases between them. Germline V gene lookup returns CDR1 MNHEY and CDR2 SVGEGT. In nucleotides, the CDR3 is TGTGCCAGCAGTTACTGGGGGGGTGGCACTGAAGCTTTCTTT. This sequence encodes CASSYWGGGTEAFF.

This clonotype was counted a few times. The CDR3 coding sequence is TGCGCCAGCAGCTTGGGGGATTACTACGAGCAGTACTTC. Its translation: CASSLGDYYEQYF. The chain joins TRBV5-1 to TRBJ2-7; D unclear. The germline V gene encodes CDR1 SGHRS and CDR2 YFSETQ. Trimming pared 0 bases from V and 3 bases from J, leaving 7 bases between. This CDR3 has 13 residues.